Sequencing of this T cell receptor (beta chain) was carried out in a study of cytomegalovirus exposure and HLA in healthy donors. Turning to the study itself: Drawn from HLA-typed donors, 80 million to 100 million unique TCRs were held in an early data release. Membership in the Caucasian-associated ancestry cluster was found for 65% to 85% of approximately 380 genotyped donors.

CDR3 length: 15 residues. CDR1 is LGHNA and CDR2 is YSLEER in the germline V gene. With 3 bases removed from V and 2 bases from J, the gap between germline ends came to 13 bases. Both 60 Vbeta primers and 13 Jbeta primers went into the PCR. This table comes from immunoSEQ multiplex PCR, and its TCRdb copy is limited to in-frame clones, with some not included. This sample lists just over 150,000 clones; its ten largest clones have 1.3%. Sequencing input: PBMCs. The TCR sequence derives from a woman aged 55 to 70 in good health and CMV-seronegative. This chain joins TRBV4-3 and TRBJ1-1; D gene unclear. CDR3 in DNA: TGCGCCAGCAGCCACCTATTCGAGTACAACACTGAAGCTTTCTTT. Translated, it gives CASSHLFEYNTEAFF.